The 10 T cell receptor beta chains given below trace back to one sample, sequenced in a study of radiation and T cells in renal cell carcinoma. Repertoires were generated with immunoSEQ multiplex PCR, while TCRdb's copy carries only in-frame clones and drops some. Here the sample spans 140,000 to 150,000 clones, less than 90% being singletons. As to time point: blood 4 weeks post-SBRT, at nephrectomy. As to treatment: 15 Gy SBRT to primary tumor, nephrectomy 4 weeks later. Source: blood, taken from a patient whose treatment included radiotherapy and nephrectomy. Receptor source: a woman aged 45-60 years with renal cell carcinoma.

The chain joins TRBV19 to TRBJ2-5, with D possibly TRBD2 on 6 matching bases. This CDR3 region has 15 residues. V was trimmed by 6 bases and J by 5 bases, leaving 19 bases between them. Per the germline V gene, CDR1 is LNHDA and CDR2 is SQIVND (reference sequence). The CDR3 is CASSPMAAGRETQYF. The CDR3 region has the DNA TGTGCCAGTAGCCCTATGGCGGCGGGGAGGGAGACCCAGTACTTC.

The chain uses TRBV7-9 and TRBJ1-5, with D unclear. From germline, CDR1 is SEHNR and CDR2 FQNEAQ (reference sequence). The length of the CDR3 is 12 residues. The V gene lost 4 bases and the J gene lost 1 base, with 2 bases spanning the gap. The CDR3 loop is CASSWSNQPQHF. CDR3 in DNA: TGTGCCAGCAGCTGGAGCAATCAGCCCCAGCATTTT.

This clone was seen a handful of times. J is TRBJ1-6 and V is TRBV6-5; TRBD1 might be the D (5 bases). Trimming cost V 7 bases and J 4 bases, with 11 bases left between them. Germline CDR1 and CDR2: MNHEY and SVGAGI. The CDR3 spans 14 residues. The CDR3 loop is CASNPEGYNSPLHF. Written as DNA, the CDR3 is TGTGCCAGCAACCCAGAGGGGTATAATTCACCCCTCCACTTT.

This clone was observed a single time. The chain links TRBV5-5 to TRBJ2-1, with D unresolved. V dropped 2 bases and J dropped 10 bases, with 10 bases sitting between them. This CDR3 is built from 12 residues. Germline CDR1 is SGHKS and CDR2 is YYEKEE (reference sequence). The CDR3 DNA sequence: TGTGCCAGCAGCTTATGGATCGACGAGCAGTTCTTC. Residues: CASSLWIDEQFF.

The chain has TRBV11-2 and TRBJ2-3; the D is unclear. The V gene's germline CDR1 is SGHAT and CDR2 FQNNGV. The V end was cut by 5 bases, the J end by 1 base, with 13 bases between. This CDR3 contains 15 residues. DNA for the CDR3: TGTGCCAGCAGCCCCCTTTCCTCAGGCACAGATACGCAGTATTTT. Protein sequence: CASSPLSSGTDTQYF.

The chain is built from TRBV6-5 and TRBJ2-7, with a weak D call TRBD1 (6 bases). V lost 7 bases and J 4 bases, leaving 14 bases between the germline ends. Germline CDR1 and CDR2: MNHEY and SVGAGI. The CDR3 is 13 amino acids. CDR3 DNA sequence: TGTGCCAGCAAGACAGGCTTTCCTTACGAGCAGTACTTC. Amino acids: CASKTGFPYEQYF.

The J gene is TRBJ2-1, the V gene TRBV7-2, with TRBD2 matching over 10 bases. Per the germline V gene, CDR1 is SGHTA and CDR2 is FQGNSA. The CDR3 sequence is 15 residues long. V shed 2 bases, J shed 6 bases, and the junction held 4 bases outside the gene matches. The CDR3 here is CASSLLSGRGNEQFF. The CDR3 region has the DNA TGTGCCAGCAGCTTATTAAGCGGGAGGGGCAATGAGCAGTTCTTC.

This clone was seen a few times. The genes are TRBV5-6 and TRBJ1-1; D is perhaps TRBD1 (6 bases). This CDR3 comprises 16 residues. The germline gives CDR1 SGHDT, CDR2 YYEEEE. Trimming pared 2 bases from V and 0 bases from J, leaving 14 bases between. The CDR3 spells CASSLLTGRMNTEAFF. CDR3 coding DNA: TGTGCCAGCAGCTTATTGACAGGCCGGATGAACACTGAAGCTTTCTTT.

The chain is built from TRBV11-2 and TRBJ2-2; D is ambiguous. The CDR3 extends over 12 amino acids. V was pared by 1 base and J by 5 bases, with 2 bases between. Germline assignment: CDR1 SGHAT and CDR2 FQNNGV. The CDR3 protein is CASSLVTGELFF. The DNA of the CDR3 is TGTGCCAGCAGCTTAGTAACCGGGGAGCTGTTTTTT. Variable domain in full (rest from reference TRBV11-2 and TRBJ2-2): EAGVAQSPRYKIIEKRQSVAFWCNPISGHATLYWYQQILGQGPKLLIQFQNNGVVDDSQLPKDRFSAERLKGVDSTLKIQPAKLEDSAVYLCASSLVTGELFFGEGSRLTVL.

The chain uses TRBV27 and TRBJ1-4; D ambiguous. Germline loops: CDR1 MNHEY, CDR2 SMNVEV (reference sequence). V lost 3 bases to trimming and J lost 5 bases, with 7 bases between them. The CDR3 is 13 residues long. The CDR3, as DNA: TGTGCCAGCAGTTTTCTGAAGAATGAAAAACTGTTTTTT. The encoded protein is CASSFLKNEKLFF.